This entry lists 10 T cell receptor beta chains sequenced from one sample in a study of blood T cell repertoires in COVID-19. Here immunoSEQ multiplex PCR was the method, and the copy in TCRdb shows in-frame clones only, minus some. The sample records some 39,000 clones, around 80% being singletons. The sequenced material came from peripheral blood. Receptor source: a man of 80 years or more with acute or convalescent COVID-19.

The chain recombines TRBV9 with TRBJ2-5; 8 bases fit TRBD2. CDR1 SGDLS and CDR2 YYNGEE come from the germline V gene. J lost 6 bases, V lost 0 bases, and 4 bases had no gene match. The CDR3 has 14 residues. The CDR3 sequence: CASSVGSGSKTQYF. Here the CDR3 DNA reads TGTGCCAGCAGCGTAGGAAGCGGGAGTAAGACCCAGTACTTC.

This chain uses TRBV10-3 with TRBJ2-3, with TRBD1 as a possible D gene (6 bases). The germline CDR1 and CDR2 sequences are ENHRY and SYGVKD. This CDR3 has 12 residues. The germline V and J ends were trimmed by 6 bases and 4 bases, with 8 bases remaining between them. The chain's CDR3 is CAIRTGSDTQYF. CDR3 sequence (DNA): TGTGCCATCAGGACAGGCTCAGATACGCAGTATTTT.

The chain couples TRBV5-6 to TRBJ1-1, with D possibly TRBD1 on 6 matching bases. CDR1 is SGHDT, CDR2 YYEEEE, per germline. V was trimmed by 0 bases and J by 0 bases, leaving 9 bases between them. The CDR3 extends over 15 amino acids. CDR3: CASSLVDRLNTEAFF. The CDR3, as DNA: TGTGCCAGCAGCTTGGTGGACAGATTGAACACTGAAGCTTTCTTT.

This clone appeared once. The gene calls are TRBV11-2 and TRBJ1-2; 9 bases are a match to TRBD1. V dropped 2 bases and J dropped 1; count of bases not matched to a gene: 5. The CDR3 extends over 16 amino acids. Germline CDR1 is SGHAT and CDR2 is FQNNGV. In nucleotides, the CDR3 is TGTGCCAGCAGCTTAAGGGACAGGGAATTTAACTATGGCTACACCTTC. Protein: CASSLRDREFNYGYTF.

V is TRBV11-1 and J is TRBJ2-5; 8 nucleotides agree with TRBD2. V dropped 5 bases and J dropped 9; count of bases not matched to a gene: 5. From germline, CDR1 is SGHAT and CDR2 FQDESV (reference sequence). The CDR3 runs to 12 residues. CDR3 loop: CASSTSSGPQYF. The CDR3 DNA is TGTGCCAGCAGCACGTCTAGCGGGCCCCAGTACTTC.

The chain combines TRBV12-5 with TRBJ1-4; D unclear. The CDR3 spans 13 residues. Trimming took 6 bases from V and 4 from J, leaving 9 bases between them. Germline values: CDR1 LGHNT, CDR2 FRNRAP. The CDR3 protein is CASGQANNEKLFF. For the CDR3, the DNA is TGTGCTAGTGGGCAGGCTAATAATGAAAAACTGTTTTTT.

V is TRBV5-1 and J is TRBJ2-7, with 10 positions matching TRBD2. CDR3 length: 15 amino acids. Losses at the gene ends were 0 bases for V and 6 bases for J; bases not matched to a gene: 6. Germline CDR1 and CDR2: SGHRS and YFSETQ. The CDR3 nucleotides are TGCGCCAGCAGCTTGGAAGGGACTAGCGCGCTCGAGCAGTACTTC. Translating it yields CASSLEGTSALEQYF.

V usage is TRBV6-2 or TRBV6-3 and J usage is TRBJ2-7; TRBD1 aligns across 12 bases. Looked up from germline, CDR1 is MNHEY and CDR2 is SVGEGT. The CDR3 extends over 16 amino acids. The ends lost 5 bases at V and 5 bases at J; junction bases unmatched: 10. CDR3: CASSPHTGTGGDEQYF. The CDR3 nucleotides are TGTGCCAGCAGTCCCCACACCGGGACAGGGGGCGACGAGCAGTACTTC.

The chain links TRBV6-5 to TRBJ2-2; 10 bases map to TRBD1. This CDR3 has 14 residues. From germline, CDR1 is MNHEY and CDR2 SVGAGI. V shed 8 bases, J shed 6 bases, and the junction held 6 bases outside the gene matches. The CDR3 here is CASLWTGGSGELFF. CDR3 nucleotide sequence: TGTGCCAGCCTATGGACAGGGGGATCCGGGGAGCTGTTTTTT.

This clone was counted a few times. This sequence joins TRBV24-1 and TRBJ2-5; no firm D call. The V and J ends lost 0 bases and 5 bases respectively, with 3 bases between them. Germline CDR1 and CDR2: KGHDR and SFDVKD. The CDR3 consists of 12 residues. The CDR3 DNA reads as TGTGCCACCAGTGATTTGCGGGAGACCCAGTACTTC. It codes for CATSDLRETQYF.